Listed here are 5 T cell receptor beta chains from one sample, sequenced in a study of regulatory T cells in long-lasting Graves disease. TCR beta libraries were built with iRepertoire HTBI primers and Arm-PCR of CDR3 regions. TCRdb reprocessed the multiplex PCR reads with MiXCR, giving one entry per CDR3 protein. This sample has a few hundred thousand distinct CDR3 sequences, with 16% found just once. Documented time point: newly diagnosed GD, antithyroid drugs for less than 3 months. Extracted RNA from PBMCs served as the source of the TCR library. This same sample was also part of a study on T cells in Graves' hyperthyroidism and ophthalmopathy.

The input for sequencing was peripheral blood mononuclear cells (PBMCs), taken at new diagnosis, from a patient treated with antithyroid drugs. The origin of the receptors is a man aged 40-49 years with Graves disease.

The chain recombines TRBV12-3 or TRBV12-4 with TRBJ2-1, with 10 positions matching TRBD2. This CDR3 is built from 17 residues. J was trimmed by 3 bases and V by 5 bases; bases with no gene match: 10. Here the CDR3 reads CASSRLAGGSVYNEQFF. CDR3 nucleotide sequence: TGTGCCAGCAGTCGTTTAGCGGGGGGTTCGGTCTACAATGAGCAGTTCTTC.

The sample holds a few counts of this clonotype. The rearrangement joins TRBV19 to TRBJ2-1; 15 nucleotides align to TRBD2. Germline V gives CDR1 LNHDA, CDR2 SQIVND (reference sequence). The CDR3 extends over 21 amino acids. Trimming cost V 0 bases and J 1 base; bases outside gene matches: 10. The CDR3 region is CASSIDRPGLAGGSSYNEQFF. CDR3 DNA sequence: TGTGCCAGTAGTATAGATCGCCCGGGACTAGCGGGGGGATCGTCCTACAATGAGCAGTTCTTC.

This clonotype was counted a few times. V usage is TRBV18 and J usage is TRBJ2-7; 9 positions match TRBD1. The CDR3 length is 16 residues. Germline V gives CDR1 KGHSH, CDR2 LQKENI. V shed 3 bases and J 3 bases; nucleotides not matched to a gene: 9. The CDR3 DNA sequence: TGTGCCAGCTCACCCTTCCCCGGGACAGGGTACTACGAGCAGTACTTC. It yields the protein CASSPFPGTGYYEQYF. Drawing the rest from reference TRBV18 and TRBJ2-7, the complete variable domain is NAGVMQNPRHLVRRRGQEARLRCSPMKGHSHVYWYRQLPEEGLKFMVYLQKENIIDESGMPKERFSAEFPKEGPSILRIQQVVRGDSAAYFCASSPFPGTGYYEQYFGPGTRLTVT.

This clonotype was counted ten times or more. The chain has TRBV5-6 and TRBJ2-7, with D unclear. CDR3 size: 14 residues. Germline V gene sequence: CDR1 SGHDT, CDR2 YYEEEE. The V end lost 2 bases, the J end lost 2 bases, and 11 bases lay between the germline ends. CDR3 DNA sequence: TGTGCCAGCAGCTTTCAACAGCAAACCTACGAGCAGTACTTC. Amino acids: CASSFQQQTYEQYF.

This clonotype was observed many times. The chain has TRBV11-2 and TRBJ1-6, with a weak D call TRBD1 (6 bases). Germline V gene lookup returns CDR1 SGHAT and CDR2 FQNNGV. The V end was cut by 5 bases, the J end by 3 bases, with 17 bases between. The CDR3 spans 17 residues. In DNA, the CDR3 is TGTGCCAGCAGCCCAGCTACAGGGTTCCTCTATAATTCACCCCTCCACTTT. Its protein is CASSPATGFLYNSPLHF.